Below are 27 T cell receptor beta chains sequenced from a single sample in a study of T cell responses to AZD1222 COVID-19 vaccine. Measured with immunoSEQ multiplex PCR; TCRdb has only the in-frame clones, and not every one. The sample holds more than 150,000 clones, 88% seen once. The sample in question was peripheral blood, obtained on day 0 of AZD1222 vaccination. The receptor source for this set is an adult in good health.

The chain combines TRBV25-1 with TRBJ1-2, with D perhaps matching TRBD1 (6 bases). Trimming removed 4 bases from V and 7 bases from J, with 13 bases in between. CDR3 length equals 13 residues. Per the germline V gene, CDR1 is MGHDK and CDR2 is SYGVNS. DNA for the CDR3: TGTGCCAGCAGTGCAGGGGAACGGAGTGGCTACACCTTC. It translates to CASSAGERSGYTF.

The V call is TRBV4-2, the J call TRBJ2-2, with 8 bases matching TRBD2. Germline assignment: CDR1 LGHNA and CDR2 YNFKEQ. The CDR3 runs 18 residues. Trimming cost V 3 bases and J 8 bases; bases outside gene matches: 17. The CDR3 sequence is CASSHPIDRSGSAGELFF. The CDR3 nucleotides are TGTGCCAGCAGCCATCCAATTGACCGAAGCGGGAGTGCAGGGGAGCTGTTTTTT.

This chain joins TRBV19 and TRBJ2-1; no firm D call. Germline V gene lookup returns CDR1 LNHDA and CDR2 SQIVND (reference sequence). The CDR3 has 13 amino acids. V gave up 3 bases and J gave up 5 bases, with 8 bases separating them. The CDR3 is CASSIGRNNEQFF. The CDR3 bases are TGTGCCAGTAGTATCGGACGGAACAATGAGCAGTTCTTC.

The chain is built from TRBV12-3 or TRBV12-4 and TRBJ1-1, with D perhaps matching TRBD1 (5 bases). V was cut by 0 bases and J by 4 bases, with 6 bases left in between. The CDR3 contains 13 residues. The CDR3 protein is CASSLAQGTEAFF. CDR3 coding DNA: TGTGCCAGCAGTTTAGCGCAGGGCACTGAAGCTTTCTTT.

The chain combines TRBV10-3 with TRBJ2-7; 8 positions match TRBD1. Germline V gene sequence: CDR1 ENHRY, CDR2 SYGVKD. The CDR3 has 13 residues. The J segment lost 4 bases and the V segment lost 11 bases, leaving 10 bases of the junction unmatched. CDR3 region: CAYSSRDRYEQYF. In DNA form, the CDR3 reads TGTGCCTACTCTTCAAGGGACAGGTACGAGCAGTACTTC.

The chain couples TRBV14 to TRBJ2-5; unclear D gene. CDR1 and CDR2 (germline): SGHDN, FVKESK. The CDR3 contains 13 residues. The germline V and J ends were trimmed by 1 base and 5 bases, with 8 bases remaining between them. The CDR3 loop is CASSQGLVETQYF. The CDR3 nucleotides read TGTGCCAGCAGCCAAGGCCTCGTTGAGACCCAGTACTTC.

The J gene is TRBJ1-2, the V gene TRBV7-3, with 8 bases that match TRBD1. There are 13 residues in the CDR3. Trimming removed 5 bases from V and 6 bases from J; junction bases left unmatched: 5. The germline CDR1 and CDR2 sequences are SGHTA and FQGTGA. CDR3 amino acids: CASSLTGVDGYTF. CDR3 DNA sequence: TGTGCCAGCAGCCTGACAGGGGTGGATGGCTACACCTTC.

The chain employs TRBV9 and TRBJ2-2, with 7 bases identical to TRBD1. This CDR3 contains 16 residues. J gave up 0 bases and V 2 bases, and 4 bases lay outside the gene matches. The germline V gene has CDR1 SGDLS and CDR2 YYNGEE. This CDR3 reads CASSVTGDANTGELFF. The CDR3 bases are TGTGCCAGCAGCGTCACAGGGGACGCGAACACCGGGGAGCTGTTTTTT.

This clone appeared a single time. The chain joins TRBV28 to TRBJ2-7; D is ambiguous. V was trimmed by 7 bases and J by 5 bases, leaving 9 bases between them. This CDR3 is 11 amino acids long. Germline assignment: CDR1 MDHEN and CDR2 SYDVKM. The CDR3 DNA sequence: TGTGCCAGCAACTGGGGAAACGAGCAGTACTTC. As protein: CASNWGNEQYF.

This clone was seen a handful of times. The CDR3 nucleotides read TGTGCCAGCAGACCAGGGAGCACAAACTATGGCTACACCTTC. This translates into CASRPGSTNYGYTF. This chain links TRBV6-5 with TRBJ1-2, with D possibly TRBD1 on 5 matching bases. Germline loops: CDR1 MNHEY, CDR2 SVGAGI. V lost 6 bases, J lost 2 bases, and 13 bases lay in between. This CDR3 has 14 residues.

This clone was picked up one time. The rearrangement uses TRBV6-5 and TRBJ2-7; 7 bases align to TRBD1. Looked up from germline, CDR1 is MNHEY and CDR2 is SVGAGI. The CDR3 extends over 13 amino acids. V was pared by 11 bases and J by 2 bases, with 9 bases of the junction left unmatched. CDR3 protein: CAGGTGAAYEQYF. The CDR3 region has the DNA TGTGCCGGCGGAACAGGGGCGGCCTACGAGCAGTACTTC.

This clone was detected only once. The chain couples TRBV7-9 to TRBJ1-1; no reliable D call. Germline V gene data show CDR1 as SEHNR and CDR2 as FQNEAQ (reference sequence). V lost 7 bases and J 1 base, leaving 10 bases between the germline ends. The CDR3 is made up of 13 amino acids. The CDR3: CASILVENTEAFF. The DNA of the CDR3 is TGTGCCAGCATCCTAGTCGAGAACACTGAAGCTTTCTTT.

The rearrangement joins TRBV7-2 to TRBJ2-2; D is unresolved. The V end lost 7 bases, the J end lost 5 bases, and 14 bases lay between the germline ends. This CDR3 has 14 amino acids. Germline CDR1 is SGHTA and CDR2 is FQGNSA. In DNA, the CDR3 is TGTGCCAGCACAACGGGCAGAAGGACCGGGGAGCTGTTTTTT. Protein product: CASTTGRRTGELFF.

CDR3 coding DNA: TGTGCCAGCAGCGTAGTGGGATCGGGGAACGGCTACACCTTC. It codes for CASSVVGSGNGYTF. The chain has TRBV9 and TRBJ1-2; D is uncertain. CDR1 is SGDLS and CDR2 is YYNGEE in the germline V gene. Trimming removed 0 bases at V and 8 bases at J, with 14 bases between. The CDR3 is 14 amino acids.

The chain recombines TRBV28 with TRBJ1-5; tentative D call: TRBD1 (5 bases). The CDR3 has 15 residues. Germline V gene sequence: CDR1 MDHEN, CDR2 SYDVKM. V was trimmed by 7 bases and J by 7 bases, leaving 20 bases between them. CDR3 sequence reads: CASTPTGAGRQPQHF. As DNA, the CDR3 is TGTGCCAGCACGCCCACCGGGGCAGGGCGGCAGCCCCAGCATTTT.

The J gene is TRBJ2-3, the V gene TRBV7-9; D unclear. The CDR3 is 13 amino acids. Germline CDR1 is SEHNR and CDR2 is FQNEAQ (reference sequence). With 5 bases removed from V and 6 bases from J, the gap between germline ends came to 12 bases. The CDR3 nucleotides are TGTGCCAGCAGCCTACCTCCCCGGGATACGCAGTATTTT. Translated, it gives CASSLPPRDTQYF.

The rearrangement joins TRBV3-1 (or the pseudogene TRBV3-2) to TRBJ2-3; 12 bases align to TRBD2. Germline trimming cut 0 bases from V and 3 bases from J; bases unmatched to any gene: 7. The germline V gene has CDR1 LGHDT and CDR2 YNNKEL (reference sequence). The CDR3 covers 18 residues. Written as DNA, the CDR3 is TGTGCCAGCAGCCAAGACATGCTAGCGGGGGGGCCTACAGATACGCAGTATTTT. Translation: CASSQDMLAGGPTDTQYF.

This chain links TRBV27 with TRBJ2-5; D possibly corresponds to TRBD2 (5 bases). CDR3 length equals 14 residues. Germline CDR1 MNHEY, CDR2 SMNVEV (reference sequence). Deletions cut 3 bases from V and 5 bases from J, with 13 bases between. The chain's CDR3 is CASSFFGVRETQYF. CDR3 nucleotides: TGTGCCAGCAGTTTCTTCGGGGTGCGGGAGACCCAGTACTTC.

The count of this clone is one. V is TRBV19 and J is TRBJ1-5, with a weak D call TRBD1 (5 bases). Germline CDR1 and CDR2: LNHDA and SQIVND (reference sequence). The CDR3 runs 15 residues. The V end was cut by 5 bases, the J end by 0 bases, with 11 bases between. CDR3 bases: TGTGCCAGTAGTCCCGGGACGGTTAGCAATCAGCCCCAGCATTTT. It specifies CASSPGTVSNQPQHF.

The gene calls are TRBV28 and TRBJ1-1; D not resolved. Germline V gene sequence: CDR1 MDHEN, CDR2 SYDVKM. The CDR3 consists of 15 residues. V lost 3 bases and J 1 base, leaving 12 bases between the germline ends. The CDR3 spells CASSFLGQTNTEAFF. The CDR3 nucleotides read TGTGCCAGCAGTTTTCTCGGGCAGACGAACACTGAAGCTTTCTTT.

J is TRBJ1-2 and V is TRBV28; D uncertain. CDR1 MDHEN and CDR2 SYDVKM come from the germline V gene. The CDR3 contains 13 residues. V shed 6 bases and J shed 4 bases, with 12 bases lying between them. DNA for the CDR3: TGTGCCAGCAGGTACAGCGAAATCTATGGCTACACCTTC. Translating gives CASRYSEIYGYTF.

The genes are TRBV3-1 (or the pseudogene TRBV3-2) and TRBJ2-5, with D perhaps matching TRBD1 or TRBD2 (5 bases each). Germline CDR1 reads LGHDT; CDR2 reads YNNKEL (reference sequence). This CDR3 region has 15 residues. Trimming stripped 1 base from V and 5 bases from J, with 14 bases between. The CDR3 DNA reads TGTGCCAGCAGCCAAGGTGGGGGACCCCCGGAGACCCAGTACTTC. Translation: CASSQGGGPPETQYF.

V usage is TRBV27 and J usage is TRBJ2-2; D is undetermined. CDR1 is MNHEY and CDR2 is SMNVEV in the germline V gene (reference sequence). Trimming shortened V by 3 bases and J by 5 bases, and 7 bases separated the two germline ends. This CDR3 spans 13 amino acids. CDR3 loop: CASSFLSTGELFF. In DNA, the CDR3 is TGTGCCAGCAGTTTTCTAAGTACCGGGGAGCTGTTTTTT.

The chain joins TRBV2 to TRBJ1-6; D unresolved. This CDR3 has 11 amino acids. Per germline, CDR1 SNHLY and CDR2 FYNNEI. V lost 7 bases and J 8 bases, leaving 6 bases between the germline ends. This chain's CDR3 is CASKRDSPLHF. CDR3 nucleotide sequence: TGTGCCAGCAAACGGGATTCACCCCTCCACTTT.

The chain employs TRBV2 and TRBJ2-1; TRBD1 aligns across 10 bases. Per the germline V gene, CDR1 is SNHLY and CDR2 is FYNNEI. CDR3 size: 16 residues. V was pared by 7 bases and J by 5 bases, with 11 bases of the junction left unmatched. CDR3 sequence: CASTLDRGGIHNEQFF. As DNA, the CDR3 is TGTGCCAGCACCCTGGACAGGGGGGGTATACACAATGAGCAGTTCTTC.

This chain connects TRBV6-5 to TRBJ1-1, with a weak D call TRBD1 (5 bases). The CDR3 loop spans 15 amino acids. V was cut by 8 bases and J by 1 base, with 17 bases left in between. The germline V gene encodes CDR1 MNHEY and CDR2 SVGAGI. DNA for the CDR3: TGTGCCAGCCGCTGGGACTTCGGCCAGAACACTGAAGCTTTCTTT. Its translation is CASRWDFGQNTEAFF.

The rearrangement joins TRBV9 to TRBJ2-4; D uncertain. In germline, CDR1 is SGDLS, CDR2 YYNGEE. The CDR3 sequence is 18 residues long. V was cut by 0 bases and J by 1 base, with 17 bases left in between. As DNA, the CDR3 is TGTGCCAGCAGCGTAGAGGGCCCCACTGTGCGGGCCAAAAACATTCAGTACTTC. Its translation: CASSVEGPTVRAKNIQYF. The whole variable domain, filled in from reference TRBV9 and TRBJ2-4, reads DSGVTQTPKHLITATGQRVTLRCSPRSGDLSVYWYQQSLDQGLQFLIQYYNGEERAKGNILERFSAQQFPDLHSELNLSSLELGDSALYFCASSVEGPTVRAKNIQYFGAGTRLSVL.